This T cell receptor beta chain was obtained from a study of blood T cell repertoires in COVID-19. About the study: There were acute and convalescent COVID-19 samples, and they came from the United States, Italy and Spain. Sample material is recorded as cDNA or gDNA derived from T cells, B-cell-depleted T cells, or PBMCs.

This CDR3 contains 14 residues. CDR1 is SEHNR and CDR2 is FQNEAQ in the germline V gene (reference sequence). V dropped 9 bases and J dropped 3; count of bases not matched to a gene: 4. Profiled with immunoSEQ multiplex PCR; TCRdb holds only in-frame clones, not every one. The sample has 290,000 or so clones, around 86% seen once; the top ten hold roughly 1.3%. The receptor comes from a man between 65 and 85 years old with acute or convalescent COVID-19. The chain combines TRBV7-9 with TRBJ2-2, with 10 positions matching TRBD2. The sequenced sample was peripheral blood. CDR3 protein: CARSGGADTGELFF. CDR3 nucleotide sequence: TGTGCCAGGAGCGGGGGGGCCGACACCGGGGAGCTGTTTTTT.